These 21 T cell receptor beta chains share one sample of origin, sequenced in a study of blood T cell repertoires in COVID-19. Produced via immunoSEQ multiplex PCR; TCRdb's table is partial and in-frame only. The sample holds about 160,000 clones, roughly 84% seen once. Specimen: peripheral blood. These receptors were taken from a man in his forties or fifties with acute or convalescent COVID-19.

The rearrangement links TRBV7-2 to TRBJ1-3; weak D call: TRBD1 (5 bases). Germline V gene data show CDR1 as SGHTA and CDR2 as FQGNSA. Deletions cut 5 bases from V and 3 bases from J, with 14 bases between. This CDR3 is built from 15 residues. This CDR3 is CASSLTRGYGNTIYF. The CDR3 DNA sequence: TGTGCCAGCAGCCTAACGCGGGGGTATGGAAACACCATATATTTT.

The genes are TRBV18 and TRBJ2-1; D not resolved. The germline V gene encodes CDR1 KGHSH and CDR2 LQKENI. Deletions cut 0 bases from V and 12 bases from J, with 15 bases between. The CDR3 runs to 14 residues. CDR3 bases: TGTGCCAGCTCACCACCGACTCTAGGCGCCGGGCAGTTCTTC. It codes for CASSPPTLGAGQFF.

The V and J genes are TRBV11-2 and TRBJ1-6; TRBD1 is a possible D gene (5 bases). V was pared by 4 bases and J by 6 bases, with 10 bases between. CDR3 length: 14 amino acids. The germline V gene encodes CDR1 SGHAT and CDR2 FQNNGV. The CDR3 is CASSSGYPNSPLHF. DNA for the CDR3: TGTGCCAGCAGCTCAGGGTACCCTAATTCACCCCTCCACTTT.

This chain connects TRBV6-6 to TRBJ2-1; 12 positions match TRBD1. V lost 6 bases, J lost 8 bases, and 5 bases stayed unmatched. Germline CDR1 MNHNY, CDR2 SVGAGI (reference sequence). The CDR3 is made up of 14 amino acids. The chain's CDR3 is CASRPGQGADEQFF. The DNA of the CDR3 is TGTGCCAGCAGGCCGGGACAGGGGGCGGATGAGCAGTTCTTC.

This rearrangement joins TRBV10-2 to TRBJ1-4, with 10 bases that match TRBD1. The germline V gene has CDR1 WSHSY and CDR2 SAAADI. The CDR3 consists of 15 residues. V gave up 0 bases and J gave up 8 bases; unmatched junction bases: 3. The CDR3 coding sequence is TGCGCCAGCAGTGAGTCCGGGACAGGGGACGAAAAACTGTTTTTT. This codes for CASSESGTGDEKLFF.

This clone was counted once. The chain couples TRBV5-1 to TRBJ2-5; perhaps TRBD2 as D (6 bases). This CDR3 spans 16 amino acids. CDR1 and CDR2 (germline): SGHRS, YFSETQ. V dropped 4 bases and J dropped 5 bases, with 21 bases sitting between them. The CDR3 nucleotides read TGCGCCAGCAGCCCAATAGATTTTCTTGGAGGGGAGACCCAGTACTTC. Translating gives CASSPIDFLGGETQYF. Together with reference TRBV5-1 and TRBJ2-5, the CDR3 gives the full variable domain: KAGVTQTPRYLIKTRGQQVTLSCSPISGHRSVSWYQQTPGQGLQFLFEYFSETQRNKGNFPGRFSGRQFSNSRSEMNVSTLELGDSALYLCASSPIDFLGGETQYFGPGTRLLVL.

The chain links TRBV14 to TRBJ2-1; TRBD1 matches 8 bases. Germline lookup yields CDR1 SGHDN and CDR2 FVKESK. CDR3 length: 15 amino acids. The V segment lost 4 bases and the J segment 11 bases; nucleotides outside the gene matches: 13. DNA of the CDR3: TGTGCCAGCAGCCCGGTACCGGGACAGGCTACACAGCAGTTCTTC. Protein sequence: CASSPVPGQATQQFF.

The chain uses TRBV2 and TRBJ2-3; TRBD1 is a possible D gene (6 bases). The CDR3 is 15 amino acids. Trimming cost V 5 bases and J 0 bases, with 12 bases left between them. Germline-derived CDR1 and CDR2 are SNHLY and FYNNEI. The CDR3 spells CASSPDRTSTDTQYF. As DNA, the CDR3 is TGTGCCAGCAGTCCGGACAGAACTAGCACAGATACGCAGTATTTT.

The V and J genes are TRBV29-1 and TRBJ2-7; D ambiguous. This CDR3 is built from 10 residues. Germline CDR1 SQVTM, CDR2 ANQGSEA. The V and J ends lost 5 bases and 5 bases respectively, with 7 bases between them. Here the CDR3 reads CSVTVNEQYF. As DNA, the CDR3 is TGCAGCGTTACGGTAAACGAGCAGTACTTC.

The chain uses TRBV29-1 and TRBJ1-6, with unresolved D. Germline V CDR1 and CDR2: SQVTM, ANQGSEA. This CDR3 is 13 amino acids long. The ends were cut back, 1 base at V and 5 bases at J, with 6 bases in the middle. CDR3: CSVEVADNSPLHF. DNA for the CDR3: TGCAGCGTTGAAGTGGCGGATAATTCACCCCTCCACTTT.

The chain joins TRBV11-1 to TRBJ1-1; D call uncertain. The CDR3 totals 15 residues. Germline V gives CDR1 SGHAT, CDR2 FQDESV (reference sequence). Trimming stripped 1 base from V and 5 bases from J, with 14 bases between. Written as DNA, the CDR3 is TGTGCCAGCAGCTTAGGTTTGCTTGGAGTGACTGAAGCTTTCTTT. Amino acids: CASSLGLLGVTEAFF.

V is TRBV6-4 and J is TRBJ1-2, with D perhaps matching TRBD1 (5 bases). This CDR3 is 13 amino acids long. Looked up from germline, CDR1 is MRHNA and CDR2 is SNTAGT. V lost 3 bases and J 7 bases, leaving 12 bases between the germline ends. CDR3 sequence (DNA): TGTGCCAGCAGTGATATTCCCGGGGGTGGCTACACCTTC. As protein: CASSDIPGGGYTF.

This clone was found once. The CDR3 loop is CASSFLSTGDGNTIYF. CDR3 nucleotide sequence: TGTGCCAGCAGTTTCTTGTCAACAGGGGATGGAAACACCATATATTTT. This chain connects TRBV28 to TRBJ1-3; 7 positions match TRBD1. The CDR3 is 16 amino acids. Trimming took 3 bases from V and 3 from J; bases not matched to a gene: 8. CDR1 and CDR2 (germline): MDHEN, SYDVKM.

This clone has more than one count but fewer than ten. The chain recombines TRBV5-6 with TRBJ1-1; 7 bases agree with TRBD1. This CDR3 has 16 amino acids. V shed 1 base and J 2 bases; nucleotides not matched to a gene: 8. Looked up from germline, CDR1 is SGHDT and CDR2 is YYEEEE. CDR3 nucleotides: TGTGCCAGCAGCTTGTCCAGGGGGTTGGGCAACACTGAAGCTTTCTTT. Its translation is CASSLSRGLGNTEAFF. Variable domain in full (rest from reference TRBV5-6 and TRBJ1-1): DAGVTQSPTHLIKTRGQQVTLRCSPKSGHDTVSWYQQALGQGPQFIFQYYEEEERQRGNFPDRFSGHQFPNYSSELNVNALLLGDSALYLCASSLSRGLGNTEAFFGQGTRLTVV.

The chain has TRBV5-1 and TRBJ1-2; 7 bases agree with TRBD1. Germline loops: CDR1 SGHRS, CDR2 YFSETQ. V lost 5 bases, J lost 1 base, and 5 bases stayed unmatched. CDR3 length: 14 residues. The CDR3 DNA follows: TGCGCCAGCAGACGGACAGGTGATAACTATGGCTACACCTTC. As protein: CASRRTGDNYGYTF.

The genes are TRBV3-1 (or the pseudogene TRBV3-2) and TRBJ2-5; no firm D call. V was trimmed by 1 base and J by 2 bases, leaving 5 bases between them. The CDR3 totals 13 residues. Germline-derived CDR1 and CDR2 are LGHDT and YNNKEL (reference sequence). The DNA for the CDR3 is TGTGCCAGCAGCCAAGCCGGTCAAGAGACCCAGTACTTC. Its protein is CASSQAGQETQYF.

This clone was picked up many times. The chain is built from TRBV18 and TRBJ2-2; maybe TRBD1 (6 bases). Germline values: CDR1 KGHSH, CDR2 LQKENI. The CDR3 runs to 14 residues. The V end lost 3 bases, the J end lost 7 bases, and 12 bases lay between the germline ends. The CDR3, as DNA: TGTGCCAGCTCACCTGGACAGTTCAACGGGGAGCTGTTTTTT. The encoded protein is CASSPGQFNGELFF.

The chain employs TRBV7-3 and TRBJ2-5; 7 bases are a match to TRBD1. Germline V CDR1 and CDR2: SGHTA, FQGTGA. J was trimmed by 6 bases and V by 5 bases; bases with no gene match: 6. The CDR3 covers 13 residues. The CDR3 DNA reads TGTGCCAGCAGCCAGGGGGAAGAACAGACCCAGTACTTC. Its protein is CASSQGEEQTQYF.

V usage is TRBV6-5 and J usage is TRBJ2-2; 7 bases are a match to TRBD2. Per the germline V gene, CDR1 is MNHEY and CDR2 is SVGAGI. Germline trimming cut 6 bases from V and 1 base from J; bases unmatched to any gene: 5. The CDR3 length is 15 residues. DNA for the CDR3: TGTGCCAGCAGCCCGGGACTACTGAACACCGGGGAGCTGTTTTTT. Its translation: CASSPGLLNTGELFF.

This chain's CDR3 is CASSLAPVGSEGSPLHF. The DNA of the CDR3 is TGCGCCAGCAGCTTGGCCCCGGTGGGTAGCGAAGGTTCACCCCTCCACTTT. The V and J genes are TRBV5-1 and TRBJ1-6; D gene ambiguous. Germline lookup yields CDR1 SGHRS and CDR2 YFSETQ. V was trimmed by 0 bases and J by 9 bases, leaving 19 bases between them. The CDR3 totals 17 residues.

CDR3 DNA: TGTGCCAGCAAAGGAGACAGGGGAGGTCAGCCCCAGCATTTT. Encoded protein: CASKGDRGGQPQHF. The chain recombines TRBV6-5 with TRBJ1-5; TRBD1 agrees at 8 bases. CDR3 length: 14 residues. In germline, CDR1 is MNHEY, CDR2 SVGAGI. J lost 6 bases, V lost 7 bases, and 8 bases had no gene match.